These T cell receptor beta chains were read from a single sample in a study of regulatory T cells in long-lasting Graves disease. TCRdb re-called the reads through MiXCR, storing one row per CDR3 protein. The sample carries 750 to 900 distinct CDR3 sequences, roughly 57% recorded once. This material consisted of peripheral blood mononuclear cells (PBMCs), taken with antithyroid drug treatment, in newly diagnosed or persistent Graves disease (not recorded which). The receptors were sampled from a female donor with Graves disease. Each CDR3 is given with its conserved first and last residue. The D gene is left open where the match is weak. Clone size, where shown, is once, few, many, or a class for clones that have expanded.

d_call,v_call,j_call,clone_size,cdr3_aa,cdr3_nt
-,TRBV20-1,TRBJ1-1,few,CSARDGAEAFF,TGCAGTGCTAGAGATGGGGCTGAAGCTTTCTTT
-,TRBV19,TRBJ1-1,few,CASSPPDLNTEAFF,TGTGCCAGTAGTCCACCGGACCTGAACACTGAAGCTTTCTTT
-,TRBV7-3,TRBJ2-7,-,CASAKGVGSYEQYF,TGTGCCAGCGCCAAAGGGGTGGGCTCCTACGAGCAGTACTTC
-,TRBV3-1,TRBJ1-1,-,CASSQSALSPRTVNTEAFF,TGTGCCAGCAGCCAAAGTGCCCTTTCCCCTCGGACAGTGAACACTGAAGCTTTCTTT
TRBD2,TRBV20-1,TRBJ2-3,-,CSAETGLAGLDTQYF,TGCAGTGCAGAGACCGGCCTAGCGGGGCTAGATACGCAGTATTTT
-,TRBV28,TRBJ2-7,few,CASSPAYGGPSYEQYF,TGTGCCAGCAGCCCAGCCTATGGCGGGCCCTCCTACGAGCAGTACTTC
-,TRBV6-2/TRBV6-3,TRBJ2-3,-,CASSYSLPSTDTQYF,TGTGCCAGCAGTTACTCGCTTCCTAGCACAGATACGCAGTATTTT
TRBD1,TRBV6-2/TRBV6-3,TRBJ2-2,-,CASSTNRGTGELFF,TGTGCCAGCAGTACCAACAGGGGCACCGGGGAGCTGTTTTTT
TRBD1,TRBV20-1,TRBJ2-6,once,CSARGDRVRSGANVLTF,TGCAGTGCTAGGGGGGACAGGGTACGGTCTGGGGCCAACGTCCTGACTTTC
-,TRBV5-1,TRBJ1-1,-,CASSQGQEAFF,TGCGCCAGCAGCCAAGGACAGGAAGCTTTCTTT
TRBD1,TRBV7-2,TRBJ2-4,-,CASSLATGGSFKNIQYF,TGTGCCAGCAGCTTAGCCACAGGGGGCTCTTTCAAAAACATTCAGTACTTC
TRBD1,TRBV4-2,TRBJ1-1,-,CASSPEGQGIEAFF,TGTGCCAGCAGCCCGGAGGGACAGGGGATCGAAGCTTTCTTT
-,TRBV20-1,TRBJ2-7,-,CSALRGSYEQYF,TGCAGTGCTCTCCGGGGGAGCTACGAGCAGTACTTC
-,TRBV7-2,TRBJ2-1,-,CASSLKGGGGYNEQFF,TGTGCCAGCAGCTTAAAGGGGGGTGGGGGGTACAATGAGCAGTTCTTC
-,TRBV7-3,TRBJ2-2,-,CASSLTQHTTGELFF,TGTGCCAGCAGCTTAACCCAGCACACGACCGGGGAGCTGTTTTTT
-,TRBV28,TRBJ1-1,-,CASSLSQNTEAFF,TGTGCCAGCAGTTTATCCCAGAACACTGAAGCTTTCTTT
-,TRBV12-3/TRBV12-4,TRBJ2-1,-,CASSFLRAREQFF,TGTGCCAGCAGCTTTCTTCGGGCAAGAGAGCAGTTCTTC
-,TRBV7-8,TRBJ1-2,-,CASSLQAGQANYGYTF,TGTGCCAGCAGCTTACAAGCAGGGCAAGCTAACTATGGCTACACCTTC
-,TRBV14,TRBJ2-3,-,CASSQDRWDTQYF,TGTGCCAGCAGCCAGGACCGTTGGGATACGCAGTATTTT
TRBD2,TRBV6-1,TRBJ2-1,-,CASRSVLGSSGTSTSEQFF,TGTGCCAGCAGATCGGTTCTCGGGTCTAGCGGTACCTCTACAAGTGAGCAGTTCTTC
TRBD1,TRBV11-2,TRBJ2-7,-,CASSRPGQGRISNEQYF,TGTGCCAGCAGCAGACCGGGACAGGGAAGAATTAGCAACGAGCAGTACTTC
TRBD1,TRBV29-1,TRBJ1-1,-,CSVDLLGTGVTEAFF,TGCAGCGTTGACCTGCTTGGGACAGGGGTTACTGAAGCTTTCTTT
-,TRBV7-9,TRBJ1-2,few,CASSRDDYGYTF,TGTGCCAGCAGCCGGGACGACTATGGCTACACCTTC
TRBD2,TRBV5-4,TRBJ2-1,few,CASSLTLAGDNEQFF,TGTGCCAGCAGCTTGACGCTAGCGGGAGACAATGAGCAGTTCTTC
-,TRBV7-3,TRBJ2-2,-,CASSLAGPRSELFF,TGTGCCAGCAGCTTGGCTGGTCCCCGGTCCGAGCTGTTTTTT
TRBD2,TRBV7-2,TRBJ2-3,-,CASRRGLADFTDTQYF,TGTGCCAGCAGACGGGGACTAGCGGATTTCACAGATACGCAGTATTTT
-,TRBV7-7,TRBJ2-1,-,CASSLGHGSDEQFF,TGTGCTAGCAGCTTAGGTCACGGTTCGGATGAGCAGTTCTTC
TRBD2,TRBV3-1,TRBJ2-1,-,CASSQDVGSGGRGEQFF,TGTGCCAGCAGCCAAGATGTGGGTAGCGGGGGTAGGGGTGAGCAGTTCTTC
-,TRBV19,TRBJ2-2,-,CASSMRGGNTGELFF,TGTGCCAGTAGTATGAGGGGAGGTAACACCGGGGAGCTGTTTTTT
-,TRBV5-4,TRBJ2-5,few,CASSLGRVETQYF,TGTGCCAGCAGCTTGGGCAGGGTAGAGACCCAGTACTTC
-,TRBV5-1,TRBJ2-3,-,CASSRTGTSGTDTQYF,TGCGCCAGCAGCCGCACCGGGACATCGGGAACAGATACGCAGTATTTT
TRBD2,TRBV12-5,TRBJ2-3,-,CASGRTRGRGDTDTQYF,TGTGCTAGTGGTCGTACCCGGGGGCGGGGGGACACAGATACGCAGTATTTT
-,TRBV28,TRBJ1-4,-,CASGPQEKEKLFF,TGTGCCAGCGGCCCTCAGGAGAAAGAAAAACTGTTTTTT
-,TRBV6-1,TRBJ2-3,-,CASSEAAGPRTDTQYF,TGTGCCAGCAGTGAAGCGGCGGGGCCGCGCACAGATACGCAGTATTTT
-,TRBV4-3,TRBJ2-3,-,CASSQRGFGRDTQYF,TGCGCCAGCAGCCAAAGGGGCTTTGGAAGAGATACGCAGTATTTT
-,TRBV7-2,TRBJ1-2,-,CASSLEVGNYGYTF,TGTGCCAGCAGCTTAGAAGTCGGCAACTATGGCTACACCTTC
TRBD1,TRBV24-1,TRBJ2-1,-,CATRGLGRTGLGNEQFF,TGTGCCACCAGGGGATTAGGCAGGACAGGGCTTGGAAATGAGCAGTTCTTC
-,TRBV6-2/TRBV6-3,TRBJ2-3,few,CASSSRGTPTDTQYF,TGTGCCAGCAGTTCCAGAGGGACCCCCACAGATACGCAGTATTTT
-,TRBV20-1,TRBJ2-1,-,CSARDLGNANEQFF,TGCAGTGCTAGAGATTTGGGGAATGCAAATGAGCAGTTCTTC
TRBD2,TRBV10-3,TRBJ2-3,few,CAISEWTSRRDTQYF,TGTGCCATCAGTGAGTGGACTAGCCGGAGAGATACGCAGTATTTT
-,TRBV6-2/TRBV6-3,TRBJ2-1,-,CASSPGKTGTPYNEQFF,TGTGCCAGCAGCCCCGGAAAGACGGGAACCCCCTACAATGAGCAGTTCTTC